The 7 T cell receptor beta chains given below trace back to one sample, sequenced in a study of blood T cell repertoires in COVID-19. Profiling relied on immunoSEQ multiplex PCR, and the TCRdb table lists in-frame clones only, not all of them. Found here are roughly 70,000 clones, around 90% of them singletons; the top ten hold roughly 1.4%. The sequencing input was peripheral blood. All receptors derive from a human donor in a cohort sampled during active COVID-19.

CDR3 in DNA: TGTGCCAGCAGTTTACAATACAGGGGGCCCAAAAACATTCAGTACTTC. Translating it yields CASSLQYRGPKNIQYF. The V gene is TRBV28, the J gene TRBJ2-4, with 9 bases lining up with TRBD1. J gave up 2 bases and V 2 bases, and 4 bases lay outside the gene matches. Germline V CDR1 and CDR2: MDHEN, SYDVKM. CDR3 length: 16 amino acids.

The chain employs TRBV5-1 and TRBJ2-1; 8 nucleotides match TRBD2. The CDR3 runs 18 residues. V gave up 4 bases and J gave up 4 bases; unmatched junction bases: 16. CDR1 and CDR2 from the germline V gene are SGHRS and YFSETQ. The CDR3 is CASSPIAVTSGDYNEQFF. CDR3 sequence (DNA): TGCGCCAGCAGCCCCATAGCCGTCACTAGCGGAGATTACAATGAGCAGTTCTTC.

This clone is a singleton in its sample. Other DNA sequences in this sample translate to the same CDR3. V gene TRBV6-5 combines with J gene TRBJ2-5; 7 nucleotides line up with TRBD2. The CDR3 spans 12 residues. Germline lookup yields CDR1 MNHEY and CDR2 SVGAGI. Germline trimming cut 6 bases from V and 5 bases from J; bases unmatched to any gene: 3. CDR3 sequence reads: CASSGGRETQYF. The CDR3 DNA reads TGTGCCAGCAGCGGGGGGAGGGAGACCCAGTACTTC.

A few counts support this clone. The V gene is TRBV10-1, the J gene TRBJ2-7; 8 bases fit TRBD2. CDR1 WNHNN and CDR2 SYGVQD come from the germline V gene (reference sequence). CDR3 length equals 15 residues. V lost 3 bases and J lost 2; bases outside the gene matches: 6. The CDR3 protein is CASSEQAGVAYEQYV. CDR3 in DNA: TGCGCCAGCAGTGAACAAGCGGGAGTAGCCTACGAGCAGTACGTC.

The CDR3 reads CASSPDGDSTDTQYF. The CDR3 DNA is TGTGCCAGCAGCCCAGACGGGGATAGCACAGATACGCAGTATTTT. The genes are TRBV21-1 and TRBJ2-3; the table assigns TRBD2, which was not confirmed against the DNA. TRBV21-1 is a listed pseudogene. This CDR3 has 15 residues.

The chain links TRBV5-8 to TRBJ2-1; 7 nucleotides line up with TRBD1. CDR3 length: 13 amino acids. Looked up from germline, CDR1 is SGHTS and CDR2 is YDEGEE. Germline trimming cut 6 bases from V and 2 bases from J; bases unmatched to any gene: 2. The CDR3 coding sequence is TGTGCCAGCAAGGGACAGCCCTACAATGAGCAGTTCTTC. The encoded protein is CASKGQPYNEQFF.

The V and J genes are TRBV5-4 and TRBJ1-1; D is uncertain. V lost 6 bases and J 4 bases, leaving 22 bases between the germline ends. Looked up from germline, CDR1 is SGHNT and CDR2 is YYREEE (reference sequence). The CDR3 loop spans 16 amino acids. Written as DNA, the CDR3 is TGTGCCAGCATCCCCGCGGGGAGGGCTGCGGCCACTGAAGCTTTCTTT. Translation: CASIPAGRAAATEAFF.